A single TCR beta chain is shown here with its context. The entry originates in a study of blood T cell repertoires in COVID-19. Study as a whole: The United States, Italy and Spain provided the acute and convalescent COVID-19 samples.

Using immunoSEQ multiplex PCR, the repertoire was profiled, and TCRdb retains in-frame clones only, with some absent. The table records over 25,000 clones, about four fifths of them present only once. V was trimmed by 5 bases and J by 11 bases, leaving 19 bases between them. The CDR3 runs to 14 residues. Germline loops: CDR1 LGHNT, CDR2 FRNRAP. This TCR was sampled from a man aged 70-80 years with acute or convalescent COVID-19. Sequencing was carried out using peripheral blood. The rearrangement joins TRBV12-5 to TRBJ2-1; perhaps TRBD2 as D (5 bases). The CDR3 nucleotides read TGTGCTAGTGGTGGATACTCGGGCCCCGGGAAGCAGTTCTTC. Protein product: CASGGYSGPGKQFF.